Presented here are 10 T cell receptor beta chains from one specimen sequenced in a study of regulatory T cells in long-lasting Graves disease. As to time point: newly diagnosed GD, antithyroid drugs for less than 3 months. There was RNA extracted from PBMCs, and the TCR library was made from it. In building TCR beta libraries, iRepertoire HTBI primers were used together with Arm-PCR of CDR3 regions. MiXCR, applied by TCRdb to the multiplex PCR reads, yields one record per CDR3 protein. Of over 450,000 distinct CDR3 sequences listed, around 12% were seen once; the top ten hold around 9.3%. These same data were also listed under a study on T cells in Graves' hyperthyroidism and ophthalmopathy.

The sample consisted of peripheral blood mononuclear cells (PBMCs), taken at new diagnosis, from a patient treated with antithyroid drugs. Every receptor here comes from a young woman with Graves disease.

This clonotype was seen repeatedly, ten times or more. The chain employs TRBV24-1 and TRBJ1-2; 8 bases are shared with TRBD1. There are 15 residues in the CDR3. V lost 4 bases to trimming and J lost 8 bases; unmatched junction nucleotides: 11. The germline CDR1 and CDR2 sequences are KGHDR and SFDVKD. The DNA of the CDR3 is TGTGCCACCAGTGACCCGACAGGGACAGGAGGCGGCTACACCTTC. Translating gives CATSDPTGTGGGYTF.

This clonotype was seen repeatedly, ten times or more. The chain has TRBV6-2 or TRBV6-3 and TRBJ1-3, with unresolved D. The V gene's germline CDR1 is MNHEY and CDR2 SVGEGT. Trimming stripped 6 bases from V and 2 bases from J, with 14 bases between. The CDR3 is 15 residues long. The CDR3 coding sequence is TGTGCCAGCAGCCTCTCGGCTATGCCTGGAAACACCATATATTTT. Protein: CASSLSAMPGNTIYF.

This chain links TRBV2 with TRBJ1-2, with D possibly TRBD1 on 5 matching bases. CDR1 is SNHLY and CDR2 is FYNNEI in the germline V gene. There are 13 residues in the CDR3. Trimming removed 3 bases at V and 5 bases at J, with 10 bases between. The CDR3 DNA reads as TGTGCCAGCAGTGAGGGCAGGGAGTATGGCTACACCTTC. It translates to CASSEGREYGYTF.

This clonotype was seen a few times. The rearrangement links TRBV7-9 to TRBJ2-7, with D perhaps TRBD1 or TRBD2 (5 bases each). The CDR3 runs to 13 residues. Trimming shortened V by 4 bases and J by 6 bases, and 13 bases separated the two germline ends. The germline V gene encodes CDR1 SEHNR and CDR2 FQNEAQ (reference sequence). The CDR3 loop is CASSSPLGPEQYF. The CDR3 DNA is TGTGCCAGCAGCTCGCCCCTGGGACCCGAGCAGTACTTC.

A word on this clonotype: This may be a read error: a much more frequent sequence differs by one nucleotide. The rearrangement joins TRBV7-2 to TRBJ2-7; 7 bases map to TRBD1. Germline CDR1 is SGHTA and CDR2 is FQGNSA. CDR3 size: 14 residues. The CDR3 DNA sequence: TGTGCCAGCAGCTTAGGGACAGGACACTACGAGCAGTGCTTC. Protein sequence: CASSLGTGHYEQCF.

The table lists this clonotype with many counts. The CDR3 loop reads CSAGDRGNQPQHF. In DNA form, the CDR3 reads TGCAGTGCGGGCGACAGGGGGAATCAGCCCCAGCATTTT. The chain joins TRBV20-1 to TRBJ1-5, with 9 bases fitting TRBD1. Germline loops: CDR1 DFQATT, CDR2 SNEGSKA (reference sequence). CDR3 size: 13 residues. V lost 6 bases, J lost 4 bases, and 4 bases stayed unmatched.

The chain joins TRBV18 to TRBJ2-2; 9 nucleotides agree with TRBD1. The V gene's germline CDR1 is KGHSH and CDR2 LQKENI. This CDR3 has 16 residues. J gave up 2 bases and V 3 bases, and 4 bases lay outside the gene matches. CDR3 in DNA: TGTGCCAGCTCACCTTGGACAGGGGTTAACACCGGGGAGCTGTTTTTT. Protein: CASSPWTGVNTGELFF.

The V and J genes are TRBV20-1 and TRBJ1-6, with 7 bases that match TRBD1. V shed 1 base and J 7 bases; nucleotides not matched to a gene: 4. This CDR3 is 14 amino acids long. Germline V CDR1 and CDR2: DFQATT, SNEGSKA (reference sequence). The CDR3 loop reads CSARVQGGNSPLHF. The CDR3 DNA reads TGCAGTGCTAGAGTTCAGGGGGGGAATTCACCCCTCCACTTT.

This clonotype was seen only a few times. The CDR3 loop is CASSSIRRGLQEQYF. The DNA for the CDR3 is TGTGCCAGCAGTAGCATACGCCGGGGGCTGCAAGAGCAGTACTTC. This rearrangement joins TRBV6-1 to TRBJ2-7; D tentatively reads TRBD1 or TRBD2 (6 bases each). V lost 5 bases, J lost 7 bases, and 21 bases lay in between. The CDR3 is 15 residues long. Looked up from germline, CDR1 is MNHNS and CDR2 is SASEGT.

This clonotype was seen at least ten times. The chain carries TRBV20-1 and TRBJ1-1; D ambiguous. Trimming left V 0 bases short and J 0 bases short, with 11 bases between. CDR3 length equals 15 residues. CDR1 is DFQATT and CDR2 is SNEGSKA in the germline V gene (reference sequence). The CDR3: CSARDRFTMNTEAFF. The CDR3 DNA sequence: TGCAGTGCTAGAGACCGATTTACCATGAACACTGAAGCTTTCTTT.